This section outlines one TCR beta chain sequence together with its context. This clonotype occurred once. No cognate antigen has been identified for it. Per-base qualities were not stored, and no clone one base away is much larger. One read is thin evidence. The data derive from a study of vaccination and CD4 T cells after COVID-19 (dated 2022 in TCRdb). With regard to the full study: SARS-CoV-2 positivity had been established in the convalescent patients by nasal swab PCR, and mild disease was recorded in roughly 9 of these patients and severe disease in one. In the convalescent cohort there were six males and four females, among whom were two Hispanic individuals, seven Caucasians, two Asians and one multiracial person. Post-vaccine blood samples were obtained a median of about 77 days after the second vaccine dose, with a range of roughly 13 to 250 days. Participants got two doses of the Pfizer-BioNTech BNT162b2 vaccine (n=8) or two doses of the Moderna mRNA-1273 vaccine (n=2). In control cultures, a CEFX viral epitope pool was used as positive control, an HIV-1 Nef peptide pool was used as negative control, or no peptide was added. Overlapping spike peptide pools from SARS-CoV-2 and from the common cold coronaviruses HCoV-NL63, HCoV-OC43 and HCoV-229E were used as culture stimuli. The spike-specific CD4+ TCR repertoire was compared before and after mRNA vaccination in approximately 9 COVID-19 convalescent patients and several infection-naive healthy vaccine recipients. Post-COVID blood samples were collected from convalescent patients a median of approximately 93 days after diagnosis, with a range of about 30 to 161 days. Findings and caveats that apply to the study as a whole: In convalescent patients, a median approximately 89% of post-vaccine SARS-CoV-2-reactive clones were detected only after vaccination, suggesting vaccine-specific priming. The study included relatively few convalescent patients and did not analyze early timepoints after natural infection. The median number of SARS-CoV-2-reactive clonotypes rose from 21 after infection to roughly 38 after vaccination, but the change was not significant. In convalescent patients, nearly all vaccine-specific clones (304 of 307) were found to be mono-reactive for SARS-CoV-2 spike rather than cross-reactive with common cold coronaviruses.

The sample's treatment or condition label, decoded: approximately 9-day PBMC culture with coronavirus spike peptide pools or control peptides (ViraFEST assay). To expand antigen-specific T cells with peptide pools and then pick out the expanded clonotypes through TCR sequencing, the study relied on the ViraFEST assay. The convalescent patients' positive SARS-CoV-2 PCR tests were from March to December 2020, which was before the Alpha, Beta and Delta variants emerged in the United States. PBMCs were cultured at around 2.2 million per well in IMDM supplemented with around 5.5% human AB serum and roughly 10 IU/ml IL-2, with about 10 ug/ml peptide pools added. On days 3 and 7, half of the culture medium was replaced with fresh IL-2-containing medium. Once the cells had been in culture for approximately 10 days, the EasySep CD4+ T cell isolation kit was used to isolate CD4+ T cells by negative selection. Ficoll-Paque Plus gradient centrifugation was used to isolate PBMCs from whole blood, and the isolated PBMCs were then either used fresh or cryopreserved at -140C. In general, triplicate wells were set up for every culture condition.

To prepare the library, PCR was applied. TCR sequencing of DNA from cultured CD4+ T cells used the Oncomine TCR Beta short-read assay at the Johns Hopkins FTIC core. Genomic DNA was extracted from the cultured CD4+ T cells with the QIAamp micro DNA kit. Oncomine TCR Beta libraries from cultured CD4+ T cells were pooled using unique dual indexes and sequenced on an Illumina iSeq 100. The authors processed their data as follows. Non-productive sequences were removed, and CDR3s not starting with C, not ending with F or W, or shorter than 7 amino acids were discarded. The MANAFEST web application was used to identify antigen-specific clonotypes by comparing peptide-stimulated wells against reference wells and other culture wells. To be called positive, a clone needed an FDR below 0.05, an odds ratio above 5, and a productive frequency above 0.1% in at least two of three replicate wells. Clonotypes that were significantly expanded in both SARS-CoV-2 spike wells and at least one common cold coronavirus spike condition were defined as cross-reactive. Similarity between CDR3 sequences was evaluated in R version 3.6.1 using Levenshtein distances (stringdist) and unrooted phylogenetic trees (ape). TCRdb applied fastp at Q25 and MiXCR to the public reads, then kept only in-frame beta chains. Duplicate CDR3 protein sequences are folded into a single record with the most common DNA and genes. The V and J calls were determined by TCRdb, not by the authors. The sample profile shows roughly 3,200 distinct CDR3 sequences; 70% to 80% of them were found once. Clones ranked in the top ten supply 25% to 30% of the sample.

The sequence came from a human donor who had recovered from COVID-19. Sequencing was performed on CD4+ T cells from blood, cultured in vitro.

The CDR3 in this case is CASSLNVLTDTQYF. The sequence in DNA is TGTGCCAGCAGTTTGAATGTGCTCACAGATACGCAGTATTTT. The sequence links TRBV27 to TRBJ2-3; there is no confident call for the D gene. The CDR3 measures 14 amino acids from cysteine to phenylalanine. The sequence is cut down to CDR3 DNA, 42 bases in frame from base 1. From a lookup of the germline V gene (reference sequence), CDR1 and CDR2 are MNHEY and SMNVEV. A distance of 9 bases separates the germline ends of V and J, which lose 3 bases and 2 bases respectively.